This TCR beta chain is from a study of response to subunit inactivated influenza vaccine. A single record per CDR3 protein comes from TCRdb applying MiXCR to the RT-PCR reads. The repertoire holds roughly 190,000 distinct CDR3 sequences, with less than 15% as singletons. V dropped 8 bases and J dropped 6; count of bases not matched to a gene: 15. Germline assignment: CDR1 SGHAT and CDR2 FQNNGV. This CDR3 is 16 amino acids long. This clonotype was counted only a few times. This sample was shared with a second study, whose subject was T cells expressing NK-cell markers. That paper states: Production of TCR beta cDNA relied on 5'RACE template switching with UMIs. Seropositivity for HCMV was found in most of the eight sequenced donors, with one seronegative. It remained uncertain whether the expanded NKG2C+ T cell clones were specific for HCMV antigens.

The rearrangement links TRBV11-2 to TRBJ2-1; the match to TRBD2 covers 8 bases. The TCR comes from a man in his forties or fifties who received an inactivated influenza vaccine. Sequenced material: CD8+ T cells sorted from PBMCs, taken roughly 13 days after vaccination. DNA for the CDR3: TGTGCCAGCTCCCCCGGCCCGGGAGGGCCATCCAATGAGCAGTTCTTC. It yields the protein CASSPGPGGPSNEQFF.